Following are 14 T cell receptor beta chains from one sample sequenced in a study of post-analysis software for immune sequencing data. For these TCRs, the target antigens are not known. General study results and limits: About five TRBV segments (TRBV5-6, TRBV5-1 and TRBV20-1 among them) occurred more frequently in patients than in controls.

Prepared libraries of TCR beta cDNA carried unique molecular identifiers. In TCRdb, the PCR reads were re-called with MiXCR into one record per CDR3 protein. The table lists around 700,000 distinct CDR3 sequences, about 60% of them singletons. The sequenced material came from blood. These TCRs come from a girl aged 2-10 years with multiple sclerosis.

This clonotype was counted a few times. The chain links TRBV12-3 or TRBV12-4 to TRBJ2-1; D not resolved. V was trimmed by 7 bases and J by 4 bases, leaving 11 bases between them. The CDR3 totals 13 residues. The CDR3 reads CASTLDTYNEQFF. CDR3 DNA: TGTGCCAGCACCCTAGACACTTACAATGAGCAGTTCTTC.

This sequence joins TRBV5-1 and TRBJ2-1; 9 positions match TRBD1. Germline-derived CDR1 and CDR2 are SGHRS and YFSETQ. The CDR3 sequence is 15 residues long. V trimming: 3 bases; J trimming: 6 bases; junction bases outside the gene matches: 7. The CDR3 protein is CASSYSGTGPNEQFF. In nucleotides, the CDR3 is TGCGCCAGCAGCTACTCCGGGACAGGGCCCAATGAGCAGTTCTTC.

The chain has TRBV5-1 and TRBJ2-5; 7 bases agree with TRBD1. This CDR3 contains 15 residues. Germline V gene lookup returns CDR1 SGHRS and CDR2 YFSETQ. V trimming: 3 bases; J trimming: 1 base; junction bases outside the gene matches: 6. CDR3 residues: CASSWGQPSQETQYF. CDR3 nucleotides: TGCGCCAGCAGCTGGGGACAGCCTTCCCAAGAGACCCAGTACTTC.

Regarding this clonotype: One end of the junction fails to match germline, which may point to a read error. The CDR3 region is CSVARGSSTDTQYF. The CDR3, as DNA: TGCAGTGTTGCTAGGGGCAGCTCCACAGATACGCAGTATTTT. V and J are TRBV29-1 and TRBJ2-3; D may be TRBD1 (5 bases). The V gene's germline CDR1 is SQVTM and CDR2 ANQGSEA. The CDR3 totals 14 residues.

The J gene is TRBJ2-1, the V gene TRBV12-3 or TRBV12-4; 10 bases match TRBD2. Trimming took 3 bases from V and 5 from J; bases not matched to a gene: 7. The CDR3 runs to 16 residues. In nucleotides, the CDR3 is TGTGCCAGCAGTTTCGCTAGCGGGAGACACGACAATGAGCAGTTCTTC. As protein: CASSFASGRHDNEQFF.

The chain has TRBV29-1 and TRBJ2-3; 8 positions agree with TRBD1. CDR1 and CDR2 (germline): SQVTM, ANQGSEA. The CDR3 loop spans 13 amino acids. V trimming: 7 bases; J trimming: 3 bases; junction bases outside the gene matches: 6. Here the CDR3 DNA reads TGCAGCGGAGCCAGGGGGCCTACAGATACGCAGTATTTT. It is translated as CSGARGPTDTQYF.

This chain links TRBV7-3 with TRBJ2-1, with 11 bases fitting TRBD2. CDR3 length equals 16 residues. CDR1 and CDR2 (germline): SGHTA, FQGTGA. V was clipped by 4 bases and J by 1 base; unmatched bases: 3. The CDR3 DNA reads as TGTGCCAGCAGCTCCCCTAGCGGGAGGTCCTACAATGAGCAGTTCTTC. Translated, it gives CASSSPSGRSYNEQFF.

This clonotype was seen a handful of times. The J gene is TRBJ1-4, the V gene TRBV5-1; D is unclear. The CDR3 is 15 amino acids. Trimming shortened V by 1 base and J by 6 bases, and 13 bases separated the two germline ends. Germline CDR1 SGHRS, CDR2 YFSETQ. Written as DNA, the CDR3 is TGCGCCAGCAGCTTGCGATCGGCTATAGATGAAAAACTGTTTTTT. Translation: CASSLRSAIDEKLFF.

This clonotype was picked up a small number of times. The chain combines TRBV10-3 with TRBJ2-5; the match to TRBD2 covers 13 bases. The J call could be wrong; TRBJ2-7 is a better fit for the DNA end. CDR1 ENHRY and CDR2 SYGVKD come from the germline V gene. This CDR3 contains 13 residues. In DNA form, the CDR3 reads TGTGCCATCAAACTAGCGGGAGGGGGCGAGCAGTACTTC. This translates into CAIKLAGGGEQYF.

This rearrangement joins TRBV5-5 to TRBJ2-5, with a tentative D call TRBD2 (5 bases). The end of the DNA aligns better with TRBJ2-7, so the J call may be wrong. The CDR3 runs to 17 residues. Germline lookup yields CDR1 SGHKS and CDR2 YYEKEE (reference sequence). The CDR3 DNA sequence: TGTGCCAGCAGCTTGGCCGGAGGAATCCCACTTCATTACGAGCAGTACTTC. Its protein product is CASSLAGGIPLHYEQYF.

This clonotype was observed a few times. The chain links TRBV15 to TRBJ2-7, with D perhaps given as TRBD1 or TRBD2 (6 bases each). Looked up from germline, CDR1 is LNHNV and CDR2 is YYDKDF (reference sequence). The V end was cut by 4 bases, the J end by 0 bases, with 16 bases between. CDR3 length equals 16 residues. The CDR3 reads CATSIGAGGNSYEQYF. Written as DNA, the CDR3 is TGTGCCACCAGCATCGGGGCCGGGGGCAACTCCTACGAGCAGTACTTC.

In this sample, this clonotype turned up a few times. J is TRBJ1-2 and V is TRBV29-1, with D possibly TRBD1 on 5 matching bases. Germline CDR1 is SQVTM and CDR2 is ANQGSEA. CDR3 length: 11 residues. V lost 7 bases, J lost 4 bases, and 10 bases lay in between. CDR3 in amino acids: CSEKTGYGYTF. DNA of the CDR3: TGCAGCGAGAAAACAGGCTATGGCTACACCTTC.

This clonotype has only a few counts. The V and J genes are TRBV10-2 and TRBJ2-3; 12 positions agree with TRBD2. CDR3 size: 16 residues. Trimming cost V 3 bases and J 5 bases; bases outside gene matches: 6. Germline CDR1 is WSHSY and CDR2 is SAAADI. In DNA form, the CDR3 reads TGCGCCAGCAGTGATCCTAGCGGGGGGGCTGGAGATACGCAGTATTTT. Encoded protein: CASSDPSGGAGDTQYF.

The V gene is TRBV27, the J gene TRBJ1-6; TRBD1 agrees at 7 bases. Germline loops: CDR1 MNHEY, CDR2 SMNVEV (reference sequence). The CDR3 consists of 15 residues. V trimming: 2 bases; J trimming: 14 bases; junction bases outside the gene matches: 12. This chain's CDR3 is CASSLSGTAKLTLHF. In DNA, the CDR3 is TGTGCCAGCAGTTTAAGTGGGACAGCTAAGCTTACCCTCCACTTT.